These 6 T cell receptor beta chains were all obtained from the same sample, sequenced in a study of blood T cell repertoires in COVID-19. Assay used: immunoSEQ multiplex PCR; TCRdb lists only in-frame clones, some missing. Seen here are approximately 150,000 clones, approximately 87% observed once, and the top ten hold 35% to 40%. Sample: peripheral blood. The receptors were sampled from a man between 45 and 60 years old who had recovered from COVID-19.

As concerns this clone: The sample contains more than one DNA sequence encoding this CDR3. The CDR3: CASSYSTGNTEAFF. DNA for the CDR3: TGTGCCAGCAGTTACAGCACGGGGAACACTGAAGCTTTCTTT. The chain carries TRBV6-2 or TRBV6-3 and TRBJ1-1; D not resolved. The CDR3 runs to 14 residues. The V end lost 2 bases, the J end lost 1 base, and 8 bases lay between the germline ends. Looked up from germline, CDR1 is MNHEY and CDR2 is SVGEGT.

A few counts support this clone. The V gene is TRBV4-3, the J gene TRBJ1-1; D gene uncertain. The V gene lost 1 base and the J gene lost 0 bases, with 15 bases spanning the gap. This CDR3 comprises 17 residues. From germline, CDR1 is LGHNA and CDR2 YSLEER. CDR3 protein: CASSQVPGGRMNTEAFF. As DNA, the CDR3 is TGCGCCAGCAGCCAAGTACCCGGAGGGCGGATGAACACTGAAGCTTTCTTT.

The V gene is TRBV19, the J gene TRBJ2-3; TRBD2 is a possible D gene (7 bases). Between the trimmed V and J ends, which lost 6 bases and 2 bases, there was a span of 18 bases. The CDR3 consists of 16 residues. The V gene's germline CDR1 is LNHDA and CDR2 SQIVND (reference sequence). The CDR3 spells CASSERGGRVTDTQYF. For the CDR3, the DNA is TGTGCCAGTAGCGAGAGGGGGGGCCGTGTCACAGATACGCAGTATTTT.

J is TRBJ2-5 and V is TRBV2; 9 bases are a match to TRBD2. Germline assignment: CDR1 SNHLY and CDR2 FYNNEI. J was trimmed by 2 bases and V by 11 bases; bases with no gene match: 9. This CDR3 is 14 amino acids long. CDR3 loop: CALRDSGRQETQYF. In nucleotides, the CDR3 is TGTGCCCTACGAGACAGCGGGAGGCAAGAGACCCAGTACTTC.

This chain uses TRBV4-3 with TRBJ2-3; TRBD1 agrees at 8 bases. CDR1 LGHNA and CDR2 YSLEER come from the germline V gene. The CDR3 has 15 amino acids. Trimming cost V 3 bases and J 5 bases; bases outside gene matches: 7. This chain's CDR3 is CASSQRTGLIDTQYF. CDR3 coding DNA: TGCGCCAGCAGCCAGCGGACAGGGCTCATAGATACGCAGTATTTT.

The chain has TRBV5-4 and TRBJ2-1, with 14 bases matching TRBD2. J was trimmed by 7 bases and V by 3 bases; bases with no gene match: 15. The germline CDR1 and CDR2 sequences are SGHNT and YYREEE (reference sequence). The CDR3 runs 19 residues. The CDR3 protein is CASSSKNDGLAGGRNEQFF. CDR3 nucleotides: TGTGCCAGCAGCTCCAAGAATGATGGACTAGCGGGGGGCAGGAATGAGCAGTTCTTC.